This paragraph reports one T cell receptor beta chain. In germline, CDR1 is SGHTA, CDR2 FQGTGA. V lost 1 base and J lost 4, with 14 bases in between. The CDR3 totals 16 residues. This sample is drawn from a study of patients and donors after allogeneic stem cell transplantation. TCRdb ran MiXCR on the RT-PCR reads and lists one entry per CDR3 protein. The sample lists about 960,000 distinct CDR3 sequences; about a sixth were seen once. The receptor was derived from a human donor who was either an allogeneic HSCT recipient or a stem cell or donor lymphocyte infusion donor (not recorded which). It is not recorded whose cells these are; they may come from a transplant donor. The genes are TRBV7-3 and TRBJ2-1; tentatively, D is TRBD2 (7 bases). Specimen: blood, either unsorted or a sorted T cell fraction (not recorded which). The DNA for the CDR3 is TGTGCCAGCAGCTTAAGCCGGGGGGCTAAGTACAATGAGCAGTTCTTC. Amino acids: CASSLSRGAKYNEQFF.